This T cell receptor (beta chain) appears in the sequencing data of a study of T cells expressing NK-cell markers. Study at large: Source material for TCR beta repertoires consisted of sorted CD3+CD56+NKG2C+, CD3+CD56+NKG2C- and CD3+CD56-NKG2C+ T cells.

Comments on this clonotype: The target antigen is unknown.

The CDR3 is made up of 13 amino acids. Broader study findings: Dominant NKG2C+ clonotypes in roughly 6 donors made up about 1.0-7.5% of CD8+ T cells.

TCRdb reprocessed the 5' RACE reads and reports one entry per CDR3 protein, with no DNA. The sample features roughly 390,000 distinct CDR3 sequences, with roughly a tenth in its top ten. The sequence came from a woman aged 45-59 years in good health. This rearrangement joins TRBV12-3 or TRBV12-4 to TRBJ1-1; TCRdb lists TRBD1, though no DNA is available to test this call. Sequencing was carried out using blood T cells: a sorted CD56 or NKG2C T cell subset, CD4+ or CD8+ T cells, or bulk PBMC T cells (not recorded which). The CDR3 sequence is CASRTTENTEAFF.